The entry that follows covers one TCR beta chain sequence. These data originate in a study of control samples from healthy donors and cancer patients. The CDR3 is 14 amino acids. Germline V gives CDR1 SGHAT, CDR2 FQNNGV. The germline V and J ends were trimmed by 5 bases and 4 bases, with 12 bases remaining between them. Clones were sequenced by immunoSEQ multiplex PCR, and TCRdb holds only the in-frame ones, with some missing. The sample lists 150,000 to 200,000 clones; 85% to 90% were seen once. Sequenced input: blood. This clonotype was obtained from a young man in good health. The chain combines TRBV11-2 with TRBJ2-1; D uncertain. Here the CDR3 reads CASSPARGYNEQFF. CDR3 nucleotide sequence: TGTGCCAGCAGCCCGGCCCGAGGATACAATGAGCAGTTCTTC.